One sample yielded the 29 T cell receptor beta chains listed below, sequenced in a study of blood T cell repertoires in COVID-19. Assay used: immunoSEQ multiplex PCR; TCRdb lists only in-frame clones, some missing. This sample has about 64,000 clones, with 80% to 90% found just once. The sequencing sample was made of peripheral blood. The receptors were gathered from a woman in her fifties or sixties with COVID-19, enrolled during active disease.

The chain uses TRBV5-1 and TRBJ2-7; possibly TRBD2 for D (5 bases). Germline CDR1 reads SGHRS; CDR2 reads YFSETQ. The CDR3 has 13 residues. V was cut by 0 bases and J by 2 bases, with 6 bases left in between. CDR3 bases: TGCGCCAGCAGCTTGGGAGGGCCCTACGAGCAGTACTTC. It yields the protein CASSLGGPYEQYF. Complete variable domain (other parts from reference TRBV5-1 and TRBJ2-7): KAGVTQTPRYLIKTRGQQVTLSCSPISGHRSVSWYQQTPGQGLQFLFEYFSETQRNKGNFPGRFSGRQFSNSRSEMNVSTLELGDSALYLCASSLGGPYEQYFGPGTRLTVT.

The chain links TRBV28 to TRBJ1-1; D may be TRBD1 (6 bases). V was pared by 3 bases and J by 1 base, with 15 bases between. The CDR3 has 16 residues. The V gene's germline CDR1 is MDHEN and CDR2 SYDVKM. The CDR3 bases are TGTGCCAGCAGTTTGCGAGGGCTAGGGGGGAACACTGAAGCTTTCTTT. This encodes CASSLRGLGGNTEAFF.

The chain is built from TRBV19 and TRBJ1-5, with 12 bases matching TRBD1. After removal of 9 bases from V and 4 bases from J, the junction contained 13 bases not matched to a gene. There are 17 residues in the CDR3. CDR1 and CDR2 (germline): LNHDA, SQIVND (reference sequence). The CDR3 DNA reads TGTGCCAGCAACCGGGACAGGGGGCGAATGGGGAATCAGCCCCAGCATTTT. Encoded protein: CASNRDRGRMGNQPQHF.

The chain combines TRBV7-6 with TRBJ1-2, with D perhaps matching TRBD1 (5 bases). The CDR3 runs 15 residues. Per germline, CDR1 SGHVS and CDR2 FNYEAQ. Trimming took 1 base from V and 3 from J, leaving 12 bases between them. CDR3 in DNA: TGTGCCAGCAGCTTAGGGCCCGGAGGGGACTATGGCTACACCTTC. It yields the protein CASSLGPGGDYGYTF.

The chain combines TRBV19 with TRBJ1-1; unclear D gene. The CDR3 loop spans 14 amino acids. V dropped 5 bases and J dropped 2 bases, with 12 bases sitting between them. Germline V gene sequence: CDR1 LNHDA, CDR2 SQIVND (reference sequence). Written as DNA, the CDR3 is TGTGCCAGTAGTTTCGAGAGGAGTAACACTGAAGCTTTCTTT. This translates into CASSFERSNTEAFF.

V and J are TRBV5-5 and TRBJ2-1; 9 bases agree with TRBD2. V shed 6 bases and J 7 bases; nucleotides not matched to a gene: 8. Germline lookup yields CDR1 SGHKS and CDR2 YYEKEE (reference sequence). The CDR3 runs to 14 residues. CDR3: CASTISGSGNEQFF. The CDR3, as DNA: TGTGCCAGCACCATTAGCGGGAGTGGAAATGAGCAGTTCTTC. Full variable domain (missing parts from reference TRBV5-5 and TRBJ2-1): DAGVTQSPTHLIKTRGQQVTLRCSPISGHKSVSWYQQVLGQGPQFIFQYYEKEERGRGNFPDRFSARQFPNYSSELNVNALLLGDSALYLCASTISGSGNEQFFGPGTRLTVL.

V is TRBV30 and J is TRBJ1-5, with 7 positions matching TRBD1. The V gene end was trimmed by 0 bases and the J gene end by 6 bases; junction bases not matched to a gene: 5. CDR1 is GTSNPN and CDR2 is SVGIG in the germline V gene (reference sequence). The CDR3 spans 14 residues. CDR3 protein: CAWSVKGASQPQHF. The CDR3 DNA follows: TGTGCCTGGAGTGTAAAGGGGGCGTCTCAGCCCCAGCATTTT.

V and J are TRBV5-1 and TRBJ2-7; D possibly corresponds to TRBD1 (7 bases). Trimming took off 4 bases at V and 8 bases at J, with 16 bases between the two ends. The CDR3 is made up of 13 amino acids. The germline gives CDR1 SGHRS, CDR2 YFSETQ. CDR3 residues: CASSDRDGGKQYF. The CDR3 DNA reads TGCGCCAGCAGCGACAGGGACGGCGGGAAGCAGTACTTC.

This clone was counted a single time. This rearrangement joins TRBV20-1 to TRBJ2-5, with D possibly TRBD2 on 5 matching bases. V was shortened by 6 bases and J by 3 bases, with 5 bases between the two germline ends. The CDR3 runs to 10 residues. Per the germline V gene, CDR1 is DFQATT and CDR2 is SNEGSKA (reference sequence). CDR3 amino acids: CSAGEETQYF. DNA for the CDR3: TGCAGTGCGGGAGAAGAGACCCAGTACTTC.

The CDR3 nucleotides read TGTGCCAGTAGTAACACGATGATCGCATATCAGCCCCAGCATTTT. Translated, it gives CASSNTMIAYQPQHF. J is TRBJ1-5 and V is TRBV19; D unclear. The CDR3 length is 15 residues. The germline V gene has CDR1 LNHDA and CDR2 SQIVND (reference sequence). Trimming removed 4 bases at V and 5 bases at J, with 15 bases between.

The V gene is TRBV30, the J gene TRBJ2-7, with TRBD2 identical over 8 bases. CDR3 length: 13 amino acids. Losses at the gene ends were 7 bases for V and 0 bases for J; bases not matched to a gene: 5. Germline CDR1 and CDR2: GTSNPN and SVGIG (reference sequence). The CDR3 reads CASERGSSYEQYF. CDR3 DNA: TGTGCCTCCGAGCGGGGGAGCTCCTACGAGCAGTACTTC.

The V gene is TRBV6-5, the J gene TRBJ2-5; 9 bases are shared with TRBD1. The junction had 7 bases not matched to a gene; V was cut back by 7 bases and J by 4 bases. There are 14 residues in the CDR3. Germline V lookup: CDR1 MNHEY, CDR2 SVGAGI. CDR3 DNA: TGTGCCAGCACGACAGGGGGGACTGGAGAGACCCAGTACTTC. Encoded protein: CASTTGGTGETQYF.

This clone was found once. J is TRBJ2-7 and V is TRBV7-8; tentative D call: TRBD2 (5 bases). Trimming removed 3 bases from V and 2 bases from J, with 11 bases in between. From germline, CDR1 is SGHVS and CDR2 FQNEAQ. The CDR3 totals 14 residues. For the CDR3, the DNA is TGTGCCAGCAGCTTGGGAGACTTAGCCTACGAGCAGTACTTC. This encodes CASSLGDLAYEQYF. The full variable domain, rest sourced from reference TRBV7-8 and TRBJ2-7, is GAGVSQSPRYKVAKRGQDVALRCDPISGHVSLFWYQQALGQGPEFLTYFQNEAQLDKSGLPSDRFFAERPEGSVSTLKIQRTQQEDSAVYLCASSLGDLAYEQYFGPGTRLTVT.

The chain carries TRBV7-8 and TRBJ1-6; D is undetermined. The germline V gene encodes CDR1 SGHVS and CDR2 FQNEAQ. The V end was cut by 5 bases, the J end by 8 bases, with 10 bases between. CDR3 length: 13 amino acids. Here the CDR3 reads CASSPRLDSPLHF. In DNA, the CDR3 is TGTGCCAGCAGCCCGCGACTCGATTCACCCCTCCACTTT.

V usage is TRBV7-6 and J usage is TRBJ1-2, with no clear D. CDR1 and CDR2 from the germline V gene are SGHVS and FNYEAQ. V was pared by 5 bases and J by 0 bases, with 7 bases between. CDR3 length: 13 amino acids. The CDR3 DNA sequence: TGTGCCAGCAGCCCCGACTCTAACTATGGCTACACCTTC. Translating it yields CASSPDSNYGYTF.

DNA of the CDR3: TGCGCCAGCAGCCAACTAAGAAGGGACAGGGGGCAATGGAATAATGAAAAACTGTTTTTT. This sequence encodes CASSQLRRDRGQWNNEKLFF. The chain recombines TRBV4-1 with TRBJ1-4; TRBD1 matches 12 bases. The CDR3 is 20 residues long. The V gene end was trimmed by 2 bases and the J gene end by 4 bases; junction bases not matched to a gene: 14. Looked up from germline, CDR1 is MGHRA and CDR2 is YSYEKL.

The V and J genes are TRBV2 and TRBJ2-7; 7 bases map to TRBD1. Germline V gene sequence: CDR1 SNHLY, CDR2 FYNNEI. The V and J ends lost 7 bases and 0 bases, in that order; junction bases with no gene match: 3. The CDR3 totals 13 residues. The CDR3 bases are TGTGCCAGCACAGGGACAGCCTCCTACGAGCAGTACTTC. It encodes CASTGTASYEQYF.

V gene TRBV4-3 combines with J gene TRBJ2-1, with TRBD2 matching 7 bases. J was trimmed by 7 bases and V by 3 bases; bases with no gene match: 9. This CDR3 comprises 15 residues. The germline V gene encodes CDR1 LGHNA and CDR2 YSLEER. Here the CDR3 reads CASSQGSGGWNEQFF. CDR3 DNA sequence: TGCGCCAGCAGCCAGGGGTCGGGAGGATGGAATGAGCAGTTCTTC.

The genes are TRBV6-5 and TRBJ1-5; no clear D gene. This CDR3 has 14 amino acids. In germline, CDR1 is MNHEY, CDR2 SVGAGI. V lost 7 bases to trimming and J lost 5 bases, with 15 bases between them. The CDR3 DNA is TGTGCCAGCATCGAGGGCACGCTTCATCAGCCCCAGCATTTT. Translation: CASIEGTLHQPQHF.

This clone was seen once. CDR3 loop: CASSIDPVAQPQHF. The CDR3 coding sequence is TGTGCCAGTAGTATAGATCCAGTAGCTCAGCCCCAGCATTTT. The V and J genes are TRBV19 and TRBJ1-5; the D is unclear. Germline values: CDR1 LNHDA, CDR2 SQIVND (reference sequence). V was cut by 0 bases and J by 6 bases, with 9 bases left in between. The CDR3 runs to 14 residues.

This clone showed up just once. The rearrangement uses TRBV4-3 and TRBJ2-5; 8 bases are a match to TRBD2. The CDR3 is made up of 16 amino acids. J was trimmed by 0 bases and V by 6 bases; bases with no gene match: 9. The germline gives CDR1 LGHNA, CDR2 YSLEER. CDR3 bases: TGCGCCAGCAGGCTGAGCGGGAGCCTGTACCAAGAGACCCAGTACTTC. Translated: CASRLSGSLYQETQYF.

V and J are TRBV10-3 and TRBJ1-1; 10 nucleotides line up with TRBD1. CDR1 and CDR2 (germline): ENHRY, SYGVKD. V gave up 4 bases and J gave up 2 bases; unmatched junction bases: 1. This CDR3 comprises 14 residues. The CDR3 region has the DNA TGTGCCATCAGTGGGACAGGGGGTAACACTGAAGCTTTCTTT. Residues: CAISGTGGNTEAFF.

The rearrangement uses TRBV10-3 and TRBJ1-5; 8 bases are a match to TRBD1. V was pared by 5 bases and J by 4 bases, with 7 bases of the junction left unmatched. CDR3 size: 15 residues. Germline CDR1 is ENHRY and CDR2 is SYGVKD. As DNA, the CDR3 is TGTGCCATCAGTCGAACAGGGGGTGATAATCAGCCCCAGCATTTT. As protein: CAISRTGGDNQPQHF.

The table lists this clone with a few counts. The sample holds other DNA sequences that translate to the same CDR3. The chain carries TRBV7-2 and TRBJ1-6, with D possibly matching TRBD1 (6 bases). CDR1 SGHTA and CDR2 FQGNSA come from the germline V gene. Trimming stripped 5 bases from V and 6 bases from J, with 8 bases between. This CDR3 is 13 amino acids long. The CDR3 sequence: CASSPQGNSPLHF. The CDR3 DNA is TGTGCCAGCAGCCCACAGGGTAATTCACCCCTCCACTTT.

J is TRBJ1-1 and V is TRBV19; D is perhaps TRBD1 (5 bases). The CDR3 length is 13 residues. The V gene lost 4 bases and the J gene lost 0 bases, with 6 bases spanning the gap. Germline lookup yields CDR1 LNHDA and CDR2 SQIVND (reference sequence). The DNA of the CDR3 is TGTGCCAGTAGTACAGGGTTGAACACTGAAGCTTTCTTT. Amino acids: CASSTGLNTEAFF. Looking up the rest from reference TRBV19 and TRBJ1-1 gives the full variable domain: DGGITQSPKYLFRKEGQNVTLSCEQNLNHDAMYWYRQDPGQGLRLIYYSQIVNDFQKGDIAEGYSVSREKKESFPLTVTSAQKNPTAFYLCASSTGLNTEAFFGQGTRLTVV.

The chain uses TRBV5-6 and TRBJ2-1, with TRBD2 identical over 7 bases. This CDR3 spans 16 amino acids. Germline lookup yields CDR1 SGHDT and CDR2 YYEEEE. The J segment lost 4 bases and the V segment lost 2 bases, leaving 9 bases of the junction unmatched. CDR3 protein: CASSFLASGVYNEQFF. For the CDR3, the DNA is TGTGCCAGCAGCTTCTTAGCTAGCGGAGTTTACAATGAGCAGTTCTTC.

The chain uses TRBV27 and TRBJ2-1; D is possibly TRBD1 (5 bases). With 7 bases removed from V and 6 bases from J, the gap between germline ends came to 16 bases. The CDR3 has 14 residues. The germline gives CDR1 MNHEY, CDR2 SMNVEV (reference sequence). CDR3 residues: CASNTKGHFNEQFF. CDR3 nucleotide sequence: TGTGCCAGCAATACTAAAGGACACTTCAATGAGCAGTTCTTC.

This sequence joins TRBV7-9 and TRBJ1-2; D remains ambiguous. V was shortened by 5 bases and J by 12 bases, with 22 bases between the two germline ends. The germline V gene has CDR1 SEHNR and CDR2 FQNEAQ (reference sequence). CDR3 size: 14 residues. Here the CDR3 reads CASSVPLGPGGHTF. In DNA form, the CDR3 reads TGTGCCAGCAGCGTACCACTAGGGCCGGGCGGTCACACCTTC.

This clone was observed a single time. The rearrangement uses TRBV18 and TRBJ2-1; 9 bases map to TRBD1. The length of the CDR3 is 13 residues. V lost 5 bases, J lost 6 bases, and 2 bases stayed unmatched. Per germline, CDR1 KGHSH and CDR2 LQKENI. The CDR3 spells CASSTGQGNEQFF. In DNA, the CDR3 is TGTGCCAGCTCAACGGGACAGGGCAATGAGCAGTTCTTC.